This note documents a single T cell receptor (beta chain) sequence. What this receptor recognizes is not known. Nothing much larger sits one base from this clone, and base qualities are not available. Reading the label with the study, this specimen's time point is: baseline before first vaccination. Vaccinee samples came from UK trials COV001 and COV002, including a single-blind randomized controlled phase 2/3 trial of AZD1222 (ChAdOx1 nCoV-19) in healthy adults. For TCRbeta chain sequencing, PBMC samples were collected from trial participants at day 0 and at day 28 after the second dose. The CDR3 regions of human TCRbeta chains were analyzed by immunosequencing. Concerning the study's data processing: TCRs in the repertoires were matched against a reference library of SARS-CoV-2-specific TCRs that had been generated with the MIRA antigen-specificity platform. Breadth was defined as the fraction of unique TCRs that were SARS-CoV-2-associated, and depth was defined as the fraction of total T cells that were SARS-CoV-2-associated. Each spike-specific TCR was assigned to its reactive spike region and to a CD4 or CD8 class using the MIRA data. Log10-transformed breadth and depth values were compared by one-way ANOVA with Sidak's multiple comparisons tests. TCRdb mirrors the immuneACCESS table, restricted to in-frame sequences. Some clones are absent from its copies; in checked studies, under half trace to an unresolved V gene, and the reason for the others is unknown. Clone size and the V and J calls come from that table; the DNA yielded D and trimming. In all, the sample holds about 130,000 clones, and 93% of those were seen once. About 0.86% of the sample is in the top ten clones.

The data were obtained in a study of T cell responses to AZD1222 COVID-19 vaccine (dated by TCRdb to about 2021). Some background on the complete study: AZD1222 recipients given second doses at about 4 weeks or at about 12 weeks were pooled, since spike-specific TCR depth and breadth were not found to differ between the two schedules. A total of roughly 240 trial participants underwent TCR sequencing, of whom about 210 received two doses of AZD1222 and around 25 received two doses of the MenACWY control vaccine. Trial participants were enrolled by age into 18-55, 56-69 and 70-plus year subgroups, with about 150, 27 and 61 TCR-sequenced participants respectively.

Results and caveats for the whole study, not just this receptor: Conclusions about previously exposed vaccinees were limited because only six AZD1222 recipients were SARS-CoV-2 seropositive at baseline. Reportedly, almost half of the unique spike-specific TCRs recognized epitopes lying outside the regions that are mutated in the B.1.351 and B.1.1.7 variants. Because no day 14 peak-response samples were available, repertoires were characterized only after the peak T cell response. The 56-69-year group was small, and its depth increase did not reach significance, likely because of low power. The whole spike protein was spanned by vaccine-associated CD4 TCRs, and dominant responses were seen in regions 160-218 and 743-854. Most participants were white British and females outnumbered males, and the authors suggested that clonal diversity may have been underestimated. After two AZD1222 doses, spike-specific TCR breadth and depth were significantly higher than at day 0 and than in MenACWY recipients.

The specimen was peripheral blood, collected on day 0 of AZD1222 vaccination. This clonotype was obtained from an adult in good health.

For the CDR3, the sequence is CASSPHSRGLNTEAFF. In nucleotide form, the sequence is TGTGCCAGTAGTCCGCACTCCCGGGGTCTGAACACTGAAGCTTTCTTT. Rearrangement joined TRBV19 to TRBJ1-1; the D gene is unclear. Sequences LNHDA (CDR1) and SQIVND (CDR2) are obtained from the germline V gene (reference sequence). CDR3 length: 16 amino acids, cysteine to phenylalanine. Of the read, only the CDR3 DNA is kept; its 48 bases are in frame from base 1. V and J lose 5 bases and 0 bases, and a span of 16 bases separates them.